This paragraph reports one T cell receptor beta chain. These data are taken from a study of OX40 agonist ivuxolimab in advanced cancers. Measured with immunoSEQ multiplex PCR; TCRdb has only the in-frame clones, and not every one. The data show about 50,000 clones, roughly 87% seen once. Deletions cut 3 bases from V and 3 bases from J, with 9 bases between. The CDR3 loop spans 14 amino acids. The germline CDR1 and CDR2 sequences are SGHDT and YYEEEE. Samples of blood were obtained at baseline, on cycle 4 day 1, and on cycle 7 day 1. The J gene is TRBJ2-2, the V gene TRBV5-6; no firm D call. This receptor was taken from an adult with an advanced solid tumor such as melanoma, head and neck, liver or kidney cancer. The specimen was CD4+ or CD8+ T cells sorted from blood, collected in a trial of the OX40 agonist ivuxolimab. The CDR3 is CASSYFTDTGELFF. The CDR3 bases are TGTGCCAGCAGCTATTTTACTGACACCGGGGAGCTGTTTTTT.